This T cell receptor (beta chain) was obtained from a study of chemoradiotherapy in HPV16-positive cancers (dated by TCRdb to between 2021 and 2024). Regarding the study in general: Candidate HPV-specific T-cell clones and common TCR motifs were defined by functional T-cell assays performed on cells from a couple of HPV16-positive patients. Whether T-cell immunity against the HPV oncoproteins E6 and E7 changes during chemoradiotherapy and whether survival is affected by this immunity were examined in the study. TCR repertoires from roughly 93 patients with HPV-related cancers were then used to track the candidate HPV-specific TCRs and motifs. General findings and caveats noted by the study authors: Among HPV16-positive patients, expansion of HPV-responsive T cells during chemoradiotherapy was associated with better recurrence-free survival. The survival association was reported for HPV16-positive patients, and the functional definition of HPV-specific T cells was derived from only two HPV16-positive patients. Expansion of candidate HPV-specific clones and E7-related TCR motifs was observed in the tumor microenvironment during treatment, whereas no such expansion was observed for non-HPV-specific T cells.

Spanning cysteine to phenylalanine, the CDR3 consists of 15 amino acids. Only the CDR3 portion is preserved as DNA: 45 bases, with reading frame beginning at the first base. The germline V gene sets CDR1 to MDHEN and CDR2 to SYDVKM. The V end loses 1 base and the J end loses 2 bases, and a stretch of 10 bases separates them. Repertoires were sampled multiple times during chemoradiotherapy, which allowed clonal expansion in the tumor microenvironment to be followed. Libraries were made using the immunoSEQ multiplex PCR assay. The clones in this table, taken by TCRdb from immuneACCESS, are in-frame only. Not every clone is retained; where verified, under half of the shortfall comes from an unresolved V gene, and the cause of the rest is unknown. Present in this sample are about 29,000 clones, about 91% of which were seen just once. Roughly a fifth of the sample belongs to the ten largest clones. Note on this clone: The specificity of this receptor is unknown. Base qualities were left out, and no much larger clone turns up one base away.

The material sequenced was blood, taken from a patient who underwent chemoradiotherapy. In this chain, TRBV28 is recombined with TRBJ2-3, and the D gene may be TRBD2, 6 bases matching. This clonotype was obtained from a human donor with HPV-associated anogenital cancer. Here is the DNA: TGTGCCAGCAGTTTATCGGGAGACCACACAGATACGCAGTATTTT. It codes for CASSLSGDHTDTQYF.